This TCR beta chain stems from a study of blood T cell repertoires in COVID-19. This CDR3 is 14 amino acids long. After removal of 6 bases from V and 6 bases from J, the junction contained 9 bases not matched to a gene. Sequencing used immunoSEQ multiplex PCR; TCRdb keeps in-frame clones, though not all of them. The sample shows roughly 79,000 clones, less than 90% of them seen only once. The clonotype was recovered from a man between 60 and 75 years old with active or convalescent COVID-19. Material for sequencing was peripheral blood. The gene calls are TRBV23-1 and TRBJ1-2; TRBD1 matches 8 bases. TRBV23-1 carries the ORF label, with uncertain function. The CDR3 DNA reads TGCGCCAGCAGCCCAATCAGGGGGCCTCATGGCTACACCTTC. Its protein is CASSPIRGPHGYTF.